This section outlines one T cell receptor (beta chain) sequence together with its context. The target antigen is unknown. The data are from a study of T-cell memory formation after mild COVID-19. The overall study: TCR clusters were mostly confined to one donor each. Study-level points and caveats: Clones that shrank (day 15 to 85) were balanced CD4/CD8, whereas later expanders leaned CD4+.

The CDR3 totals 14 residues. The germline CDR1 and CDR2 sequences are DFQATT and SNEGSKA (reference sequence). Between the trimmed V and J ends, which lost 6 bases and 2 bases, there was a span of 11 bases. TCR alpha and TCR beta cDNA libraries carrying sample barcodes and UMIs were produced by 5'RACE using constant-segment primers. TCRdb ran MiXCR on the 5' RACE reads and lists one entry per CDR3 protein. Here the sample spans under 700,000 distinct CDR3 sequences, roughly 20% being singletons. Sequencing used PBMCs or a T cell subset sorted from them (not recorded which). V usage is TRBV20-1 and J usage is TRBJ2-6, with D hard to call. The clonotype originates from an adult woman who had mild COVID-19 (a few samples of this study predate the infection). Cell type and time point are not known. CDR3 bases: TGCAGTGCGCTAGGGCAGACTGGGGCCAACGTCCTGACTTTC. Translation gives CSALGQTGANVLTF.